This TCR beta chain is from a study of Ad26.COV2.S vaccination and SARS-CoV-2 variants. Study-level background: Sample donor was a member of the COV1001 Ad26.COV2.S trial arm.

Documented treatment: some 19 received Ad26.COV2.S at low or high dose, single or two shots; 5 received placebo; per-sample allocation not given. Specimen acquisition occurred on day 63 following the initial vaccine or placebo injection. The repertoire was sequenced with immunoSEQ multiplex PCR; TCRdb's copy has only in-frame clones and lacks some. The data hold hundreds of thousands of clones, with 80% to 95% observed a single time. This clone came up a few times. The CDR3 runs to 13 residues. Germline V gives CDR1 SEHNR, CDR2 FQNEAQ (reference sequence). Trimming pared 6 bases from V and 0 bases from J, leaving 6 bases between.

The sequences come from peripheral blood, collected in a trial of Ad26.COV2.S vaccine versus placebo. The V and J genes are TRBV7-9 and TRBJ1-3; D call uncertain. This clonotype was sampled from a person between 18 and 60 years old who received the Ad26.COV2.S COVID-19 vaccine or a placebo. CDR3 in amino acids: CASRLDSGNTIYF. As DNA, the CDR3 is TGTGCCAGCAGGCTCGACTCTGGAAACACCATATATTTT.